These 27 T cell receptor beta chains were all obtained from the same sample, sequenced in a study of a mutant IDH1 vaccine in newly diagnosed glioma. Time point denoted: baseline, week 1 (first vaccination visit). Treatment meaning: pre-vaccination baseline after standard-of-care therapy. TCRdb's table, derived via immunoSEQ multiplex PCR, lists solely in-frame clones and lacks some. The sample lists about 59,000 clones, more than 85% occurring once. Sequenced here: PBMCs, sampled from a glioma patient treated with radiotherapy, temozolomide or both. Every receptor here comes from a middle-aged man with glioma.

The chain joins TRBV27 to TRBJ2-7, with 9 bases matching TRBD2. CDR3 length: 15 residues. The V and J ends lost 2 bases and 0 bases, in that order; junction bases with no gene match: 2. CDR1 and CDR2 (germline): MNHEY, SMNVEV (reference sequence). The CDR3 sequence: CASSLLTSGSYEQYF. The CDR3 DNA sequence: TGTGCCAGCAGTTTACTGACTAGCGGCTCCTACGAGCAGTACTTC.

The CDR3 DNA sequence: TGTGCCAGCAGCCCGGGGGGGATGGTTCGTCTCTACGAGCAGTACTTC. It encodes CASSPGGMVRLYEQYF. The chain couples TRBV7-9 to TRBJ2-7; 8 bases are a match to TRBD2. Germline trimming cut 5 bases from V and 3 bases from J; bases unmatched to any gene: 12. From germline, CDR1 is SEHNR and CDR2 FQNEAQ (reference sequence). The CDR3 runs to 16 residues.

V and J are TRBV5-1 and TRBJ2-3; the D gene is possibly TRBD2 (7 bases). The CDR3 covers 15 residues. CDR1 and CDR2 (germline): SGHRS, YFSETQ. Trimming took 3 bases from V and 0 from J, leaving 11 bases between them. CDR3 protein: CASSWGGASTDTQYF. Written as DNA, the CDR3 is TGCGCCAGCAGCTGGGGGGGGGCCAGCACAGATACGCAGTATTTT.

The V and J genes are TRBV29-1 and TRBJ1-6; no definite D call. The CDR3 length is 13 residues. The V and J ends lost 5 bases and 0 bases respectively, with 5 bases between them. CDR1 and CDR2 from the germline V gene are SQVTM and ANQGSEA. The chain's CDR3 is CSVRSSYNSPLHF. The DNA of the CDR3 is TGCAGCGTTCGATCCTCCTATAATTCACCCCTCCACTTT.

The chain combines TRBV4-1 with TRBJ1-6, with D possibly TRBD1 on 5 matching bases. CDR3 size: 15 residues. Germline CDR1 reads MGHRA; CDR2 reads YSYEKL. The V gene lost 4 bases and the J gene lost 10 bases, with 17 bases spanning the gap. The CDR3 region is CASSLLSGDDSPLHF. The CDR3 coding sequence is TGCGCCAGCAGCCTTCTATCTGGGGACGACTCACCCCTCCACTTT.

This clone showed up just once. The rearrangement joins TRBV6-1 to TRBJ2-1; D unclear. The germline V and J ends were trimmed by 6 bases and 8 bases, with 17 bases remaining between them. Germline assignment: CDR1 MNHNS and CDR2 SASEGT. The CDR3 has 14 residues. The CDR3 coding sequence is TGTGCCAGCAGGCCCCTCATAACATCGGATGAGCAGTTCTTC. This gives the protein CASRPLITSDEQFF.

V usage is TRBV10-3 and J usage is TRBJ1-1; TRBD1 aligns across 7 bases. Looked up from germline, CDR1 is ENHRY and CDR2 is SYGVKD. This CDR3 spans 15 amino acids. The V and J ends lost 4 bases and 3 bases, in that order; junction bases with no gene match: 8. CDR3 nucleotides: TGTGCCATCAGTGGGGGGGACAGTCGGGACACTGAAGCTTTCTTT. Its protein is CAISGGDSRDTEAFF.

The chain is built from TRBV27 and TRBJ2-5, with 9 bases that match TRBD2. CDR3 size: 15 residues. V dropped 7 bases and J dropped 5; count of bases not matched to a gene: 11. The germline gives CDR1 MNHEY, CDR2 SMNVEV (reference sequence). CDR3 protein: CASTGGSGGWETQYF. The CDR3 DNA reads as TGTGCCAGCACCGGGGGAAGCGGGGGGTGGGAGACCCAGTACTTC.

This rearrangement joins TRBV6-5 to TRBJ1-3; D perhaps matches TRBD1 (6 bases). The germline V and J ends were trimmed by 5 bases and 5 bases, with 10 bases remaining between them. Germline V CDR1 and CDR2: MNHEY, SVGAGI. This CDR3 comprises 13 residues. The CDR3 sequence: CASSGGARNTIYF. CDR3 nucleotide sequence: TGTGCCAGCAGTGGGGGGGCTAGAAACACCATATATTTT.

CDR3 sequence: CASSRGDSTYNEQFF. The CDR3 DNA is TGCGCCAGCTCAAGGGGGGACTCCACCTACAATGAGCAGTTCTTC. V and J are TRBV5-1 and TRBJ2-1; perhaps D is TRBD1 or TRBD2 (6 bases each). The V gene's germline CDR1 is SGHRS and CDR2 YFSETQ. V was pared by 7 bases and J by 2 bases, with 16 bases between. The CDR3 is 15 amino acids.

V and J are TRBV30 and TRBJ2-7; 10 nucleotides align to TRBD1. This CDR3 contains 14 residues. From germline, CDR1 is GTSNPN and CDR2 SVGIG (reference sequence). V shed 3 bases and J 3 bases; nucleotides not matched to a gene: 5. The CDR3 DNA follows: TGTGCCTGGAGCCCCGGGACAGGGGACTACGAGCAGTACTTC. Protein sequence: CAWSPGTGDYEQYF.

The chain has TRBV5-1 and TRBJ1-4; D gene ambiguous. Trimming stripped 1 base from V and 0 bases from J, with 10 bases between. The germline CDR1 and CDR2 sequences are SGHRS and YFSETQ. The CDR3 is 16 residues long. The CDR3, as DNA: TGCGCCAGCAGCTTGCCCCCTGGGGCAACTAATGAAAAACTGTTTTTT. As protein: CASSLPPGATNEKLFF.

This chain uses TRBV9 with TRBJ2-5; possible D gene TRBD1, 5 bases. Germline CDR1 SGDLS, CDR2 YYNGEE. V was pared by 0 bases and J by 4 bases, with 10 bases between. This CDR3 comprises 14 residues. CDR3 bases: TGTGCCAGCAGCGTAGATCAGGGTAGAGAGACCCAGTACTTC. It is translated as CASSVDQGRETQYF. Full variable domain (missing parts from reference TRBV9 and TRBJ2-5): DSGVTQTPKHLITATGQRVTLRCSPRSGDLSVYWYQQSLDQGLQFLIQYYNGEERAKGNILERFSAQQFPDLHSELNLSSLELGDSALYFCASSVDQGRETQYFGPGTRLLVL.

V is TRBV15 and J is TRBJ1-1; TRBD1 is a possible D gene (6 bases). The CDR3 is 15 amino acids. Germline-derived CDR1 and CDR2 are LNHNV and YYDKDF (reference sequence). Trimming took 1 base from V and 4 from J, leaving 13 bases between them. Here the CDR3 reads CATSRGGGGRTEAFF. Written as DNA, the CDR3 is TGTGCCACCAGCAGAGGGGGGGGCGGACGCACTGAAGCTTTCTTT.

The rearrangement joins TRBV5-4 to TRBJ1-6, with D unresolved. The CDR3 covers 13 residues. With 5 bases removed from V and 7 bases from J, the gap between germline ends came to 10 bases. Germline values: CDR1 SGHNT, CDR2 YYREEE (reference sequence). This chain's CDR3 is CASSTYGNSPLHF. The CDR3 DNA sequence: TGTGCCAGCAGTACTTACGGCAATTCACCCCTCCACTTT. The entire variable domain, with the rest obtained from reference TRBV5-4 and TRBJ1-6, is as follows: ETGVTQSPTHLIKTRGQQVTLRCSSQSGHNTVSWYQQALGQGPQFIFQYYREEENGRGNFPPRFSGLQFPNYSSELNVNALELDDSALYLCASSTYGNSPLHFGNGTRLTVT.

V is TRBV5-6 and J is TRBJ2-3, with 8 bases matching TRBD1. This CDR3 has 16 residues. V gave up 2 bases and J gave up 3 bases; unmatched junction bases: 8. CDR1 SGHDT and CDR2 YYEEEE come from the germline V gene. The CDR3 region has the DNA TGTGCCAGCAGCTTATCTGGGACAGGCCTTACAGATACGCAGTATTTT. Its translation: CASSLSGTGLTDTQYF.

The CDR3 spells CASSRRGRDGNTIYF. In DNA form, the CDR3 reads TGTGCCAGCAGCCGCAGGGGGCGGGATGGAAACACCATATATTTT. V is TRBV5-4 and J is TRBJ1-3, with TRBD1 matching 8 bases. This CDR3 contains 15 residues. With 4 bases clipped from V and 3 bases from J, the junction kept 6 bases outside the gene matches. Germline V gives CDR1 SGHNT, CDR2 YYREEE (reference sequence). The variable domain in full, completed from reference TRBV5-4 and TRBJ1-3, reads ETGVTQSPTHLIKTRGQQVTLRCSSQSGHNTVSWYQQALGQGPQFIFQYYREEENGRGNFPPRFSGLQFPNYSSELNVNALELDDSALYLCASSRRGRDGNTIYFGEGSWLTVV.

The rearrangement joins TRBV5-1 to TRBJ2-7, with TRBD1 as a possible D gene (5 bases). From germline, CDR1 is SGHRS and CDR2 YFSETQ. Trimming shortened V by 0 bases and J by 3 bases, and 13 bases separated the two germline ends. The CDR3 length is 15 residues. This CDR3 is CASSLVPAGIYEQYF. The CDR3 nucleotides read TGCGCCAGCAGCTTGGTTCCAGCAGGGATCTACGAGCAGTACTTC.

The gene calls are TRBV28 and TRBJ2-1, with D possibly being TRBD1 (5 bases). Trimming removed 3 bases at V and 13 bases at J, with 10 bases between. This CDR3 spans 11 amino acids. The V gene's germline CDR1 is MDHEN and CDR2 SYDVKM. The CDR3 nucleotides are TGTGCCAGCAGTTTGACAGCTTCCCAGTTCTTC. Amino acid sequence: CASSLTASQFF.

The genes are TRBV7-6 and TRBJ2-7; the D is unclear. Germline assignment: CDR1 SGHVS and CDR2 FNYEAQ. This CDR3 region has 14 residues. V was pared by 5 bases and J by 3 bases, with 14 bases between. For the CDR3, the DNA is TGTGCCAGCAGCCCCGATACCCGTAGCTACGAGCAGTACTTC. It encodes CASSPDTRSYEQYF.

This clone was seen a handful of times. This sequence joins TRBV6-1 and TRBJ2-3; 7 bases fit TRBD1. CDR3 length: 13 amino acids. Germline CDR1 MNHNS, CDR2 SASEGT. Here the CDR3 reads CAGGIPSTDTQYF. For the CDR3, the DNA is TGTGCAGGGGGCATACCTAGCACAGATACGCAGTATTTT.

This chain joins TRBV18 and TRBJ2-3, with a possible D match to TRBD2 (5 bases). The CDR3 covers 15 residues. In germline, CDR1 is KGHSH, CDR2 LQKENI. V was pared by 6 bases and J by 2 bases, with 15 bases between. The CDR3 loop is CASSFTPTNTDTQYF. CDR3 nucleotide sequence: TGTGCCAGCTCCTTTACTCCGACTAACACAGATACGCAGTATTTT.

Comments on this clone: Within the sample, other DNA sequences also encode this same CDR3. The chain combines TRBV4-2 with TRBJ2-3; 10 bases are shared with TRBD1. CDR1 is LGHNA and CDR2 is YNFKEQ in the germline V gene. The CDR3 runs 15 residues. J was trimmed by 3 bases and V by 5 bases; bases with no gene match: 5. CDR3 sequence: CASSVRDRGTDTQYF. DNA for the CDR3: TGTGCCAGCAGCGTCCGGGACAGGGGAACAGATACGCAGTATTTT.

The chain links TRBV2 to TRBJ2-1; TRBD2 matches at 10 bases. The germline gives CDR1 SNHLY, CDR2 FYNNEI. The CDR3 spans 15 residues. The J segment lost 4 bases and the V segment lost 6 bases, leaving 6 bases of the junction unmatched. In nucleotides, the CDR3 is TGTGCCAGCAGCGCGGGACTAGCGATGTACAATGAGCAGTTCTTC. Encoded protein: CASSAGLAMYNEQFF. Full variable domain (rest looked up from reference TRBV2 and TRBJ2-1): EPEVTQTPSHQVTQMGQEVILRCVPISNHLYFYWYRQILGQKVEFLVSFYNNEISEKSEIFDDQFSVERPDGSNFTLKIRSTKLEDSAMYFCASSAGLAMYNEQFFGPGTRLTVL.

The V gene is TRBV2, the J gene TRBJ1-4; no firm D call. Trimming removed 7 bases at V and 7 bases at J, with 16 bases between. The CDR3 loop spans 14 amino acids. CDR1 and CDR2 (germline): SNHLY, FYNNEI. CDR3 residues: CASTGSRVGEKLFF. In nucleotides, the CDR3 is TGTGCCAGCACCGGGTCGAGGGTGGGTGAAAAACTGTTTTTT.

This rearrangement joins TRBV6-6 to TRBJ1-3, with no clear D. From germline, CDR1 is MNHNY and CDR2 SVGAGI (reference sequence). V lost 7 bases to trimming and J lost 1 base, with 8 bases between them. The CDR3 is 13 amino acids. The DNA of the CDR3 is TGTGCCAGCATGGCGGGATCTGGAAACACCATATATTTT. Its translation: CASMAGSGNTIYF.

The V and J genes are TRBV10-3 and TRBJ1-1; the D is unclear. Looked up from germline, CDR1 is ENHRY and CDR2 is SYGVKD. With 10 bases removed from V and 2 bases from J, the gap between germline ends came to 17 bases. This CDR3 contains 14 residues. CDR3 loop: CATKKWGENTEAFF. CDR3 nucleotides: TGTGCCACCAAGAAATGGGGAGAAAACACTGAAGCTTTCTTT.